This TCR beta chain came from a study of blood T cell repertoires in COVID-19. Across the whole study: COVID-19 samples, acute and convalescent, were from the United States, Italy and Spain. The cDNA or gDNA used as material had been derived from T cells, B-cell-depleted T cells, or PBMCs.

In the original workflow: Estimates of nucleated cell counts were drawn from the amplification of reference gene primers. Measured with immunoSEQ multiplex PCR; TCRdb has only the in-frame clones, and not every one. Clonal size and the V and J genes are those of that table, whereas D and trimming came from the DNA. The sample records 68,000 or so clones, 65% to 80% being singletons. The germline CDR1 and CDR2 sequences are SGHRS and YFSETQ. This CDR3 is built from 15 residues. The V gene lost 0 bases and the J gene lost 8 bases, with 12 bases spanning the gap. Sequencing input: peripheral blood. This receptor was taken from a human donor in a cohort sampled during active COVID-19. The rearrangement uses TRBV5-1 and TRBJ1-6; possible D gene TRBD1, 6 bases. The CDR3: CASSLGSGVDSPLHF. DNA of the CDR3: TGCGCCAGCAGCTTGGGATCAGGGGTGGATTCACCCCTCCACTTT.